A single sample is the source of the 5 T cell receptor beta chains below, sequenced in a study of shared clonotypes between healthy human individuals (dated by TCRdb to 2020 to 2021). The library relied on the immunoSEQ multiplex PCR assay. This immuneACCESS table, as held by TCRdb, lists in-frame sequences with V and J called but not all clones. Of the missing ones, under half trace to an unresolved V gene in checked studies; the others have no known cause. The sample data list 2 million or so clones, and 90% to 95% of these were observed just once. The ten top clones hold approximately 0.13% of the sample. Material for sequencing was naive CD4+ T cells sorted from blood. Reading the label with the study, this specimen's cell subset or site is: CD45RA+ positively selected. All receptors derive from a man younger than 35 in good health.

V usage is TRBV10-3 and J usage is TRBJ2-7; a weak D match, TRBD1 (5 bases). Germline-derived CDR1 and CDR2 are ENHRY and SYGVKD. Trimming took off 8 bases at V and 2 bases at J, with 13 bases between the two ends. This CDR3 contains 13 residues. CDR3 region: CAILQERTYEQYF. Written as DNA, the CDR3 is TGTGCCATCCTACAGGAGAGAACCTACGAGCAGTACTTC.

The J gene is TRBJ2-3, the V gene TRBV7-6; D may be TRBD1 or TRBD2 (5 bases each). Looked up from germline, CDR1 is SGHVS and CDR2 is FNYEAQ. Trimming took off 5 bases at V and 2 bases at J, with 14 bases between the two ends. This CDR3 contains 15 residues. The CDR3 spells CASSPRGGITDTQYF. In DNA, the CDR3 is TGTGCCAGCAGCCCCCGGGGCGGCATCACAGATACGCAGTATTTT.

V and J are TRBV5-1 and TRBJ2-7; tentative D call: TRBD2 (6 bases). V shed 7 bases and J shed 3 bases, with 14 bases lying between them. The CDR3 covers 13 residues. Germline assignment: CDR1 SGHRS and CDR2 YFSETQ. The CDR3 region is CASPHGGCYEQYF. The CDR3 region has the DNA TGCGCCAGCCCTCATGGGGGGTGCTACGAGCAGTACTTC.

Here the CDR3 DNA reads TGTGCCAGCAGTTTCGCTGGGGCCAACGTCCTGACTTTC. Translation gives CASSFAGANVLTF. The chain is built from TRBV28 and TRBJ2-6; D is ambiguous. This CDR3 region has 13 residues. The germline V gene encodes CDR1 MDHEN and CDR2 SYDVKM. V was clipped by 3 bases and J by 2 bases, with 2 bases between them.

This chain links TRBV10-2 with TRBJ1-2; D might be TRBD1 (6 bases). The CDR3 contains 12 residues. Trimming shortened V by 4 bases and J by 8 bases, and 11 bases separated the two germline ends. Per germline, CDR1 WSHSY and CDR2 SAAADI. As DNA, the CDR3 is TGCGCCAGCAGTGGGGACAACGGGGGCTACACCTTC. Amino acids: CASSGDNGGYTF.